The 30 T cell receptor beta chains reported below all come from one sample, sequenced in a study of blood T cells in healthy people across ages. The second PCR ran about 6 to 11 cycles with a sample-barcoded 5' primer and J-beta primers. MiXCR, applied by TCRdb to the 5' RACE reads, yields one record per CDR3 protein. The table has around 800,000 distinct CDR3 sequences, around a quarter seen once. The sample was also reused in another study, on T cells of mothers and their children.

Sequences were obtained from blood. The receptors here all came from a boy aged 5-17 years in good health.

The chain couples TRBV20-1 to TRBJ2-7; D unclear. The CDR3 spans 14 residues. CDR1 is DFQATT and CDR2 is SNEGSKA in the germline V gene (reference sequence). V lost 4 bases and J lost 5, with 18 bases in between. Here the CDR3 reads CSATSPNIFDEQYF. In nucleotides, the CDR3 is TGCAGTGCTACCTCACCGAATATTTTTGACGAGCAGTACTTC.

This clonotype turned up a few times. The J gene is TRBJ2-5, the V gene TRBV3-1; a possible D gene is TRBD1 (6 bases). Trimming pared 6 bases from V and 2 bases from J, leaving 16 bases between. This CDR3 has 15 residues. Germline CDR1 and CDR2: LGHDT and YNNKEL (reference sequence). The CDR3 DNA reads TGTGCCAGCAGTCTTGAACAGGGTCGGCAAGAGACCCAGTACTTC. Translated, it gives CASSLEQGRQETQYF.

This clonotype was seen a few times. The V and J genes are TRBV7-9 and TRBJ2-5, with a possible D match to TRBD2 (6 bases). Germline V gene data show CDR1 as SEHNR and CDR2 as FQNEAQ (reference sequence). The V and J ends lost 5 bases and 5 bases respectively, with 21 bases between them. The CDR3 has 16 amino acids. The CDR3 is CASSPLGTPVRETQYF. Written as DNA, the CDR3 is TGTGCCAGCAGCCCCCTTGGGACTCCGGTACGGGAGACCCAGTACTTC.

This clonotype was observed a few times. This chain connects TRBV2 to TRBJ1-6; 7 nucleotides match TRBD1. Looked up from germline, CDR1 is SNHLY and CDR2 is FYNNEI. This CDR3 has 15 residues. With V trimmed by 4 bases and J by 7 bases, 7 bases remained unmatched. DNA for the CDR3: TGTGCCAGCAGTGCCCGACAGGGACTCAATTCACCCCTCCACTTT. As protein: CASSARQGLNSPLHF.

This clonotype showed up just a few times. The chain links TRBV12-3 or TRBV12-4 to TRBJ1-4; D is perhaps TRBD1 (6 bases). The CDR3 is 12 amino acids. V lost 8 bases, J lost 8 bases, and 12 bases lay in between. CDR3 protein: CASGQGLEKLFF. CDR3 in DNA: TGTGCCAGCGGGCAGGGGCTCGAAAAACTGTTTTTT.

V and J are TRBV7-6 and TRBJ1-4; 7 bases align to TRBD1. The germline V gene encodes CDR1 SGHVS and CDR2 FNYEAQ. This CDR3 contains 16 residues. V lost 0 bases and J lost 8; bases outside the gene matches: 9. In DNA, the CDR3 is TGTGCCAGCAGCTTAGCGCGGCAGGGGGTTGGGGAAAAACTGTTTTTT. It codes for CASSLARQGVGEKLFF.

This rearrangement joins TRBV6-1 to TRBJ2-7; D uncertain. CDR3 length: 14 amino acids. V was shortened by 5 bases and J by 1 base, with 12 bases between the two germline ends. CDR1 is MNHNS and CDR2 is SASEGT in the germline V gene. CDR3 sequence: CASSLLGLSYEQYF. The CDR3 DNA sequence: TGTGCCAGCAGTCTTCTTGGGTTATCCTACGAGCAGTACTTC.

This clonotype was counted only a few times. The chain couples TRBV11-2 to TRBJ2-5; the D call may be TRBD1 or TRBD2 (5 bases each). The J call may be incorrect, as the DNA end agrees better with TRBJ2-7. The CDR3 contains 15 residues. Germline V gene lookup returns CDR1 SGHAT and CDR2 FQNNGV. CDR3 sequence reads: CASSVTAGTGYEQYF. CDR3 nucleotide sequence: TGTGCCAGCAGCGTGACGGCCGGGACCGGCTACGAGCAGTACTTC.

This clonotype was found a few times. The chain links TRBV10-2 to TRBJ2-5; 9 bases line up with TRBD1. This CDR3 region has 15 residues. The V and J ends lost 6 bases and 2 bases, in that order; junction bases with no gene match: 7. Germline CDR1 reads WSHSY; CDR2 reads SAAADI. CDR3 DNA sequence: TGCGCCAGCAGGGATAACAGGGGGCCTCAAGAGACCCAGTACTTC. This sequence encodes CASRDNRGPQETQYF.

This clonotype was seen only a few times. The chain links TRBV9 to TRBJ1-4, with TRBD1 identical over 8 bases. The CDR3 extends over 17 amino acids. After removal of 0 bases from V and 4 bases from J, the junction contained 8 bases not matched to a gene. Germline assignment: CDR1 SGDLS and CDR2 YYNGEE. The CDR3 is CASSVGGDRGYNEKLFF. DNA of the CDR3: TGTGCCAGCAGCGTAGGAGGAGACAGGGGATATAATGAAAAACTGTTTTTT.

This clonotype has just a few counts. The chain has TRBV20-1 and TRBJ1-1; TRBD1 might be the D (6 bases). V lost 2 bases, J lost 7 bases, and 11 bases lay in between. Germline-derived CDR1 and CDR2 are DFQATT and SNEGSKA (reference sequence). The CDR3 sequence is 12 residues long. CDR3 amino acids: CSARTTGHEAFF. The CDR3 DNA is TGCAGTGCTAGAACGACAGGACATGAAGCTTTCTTT.

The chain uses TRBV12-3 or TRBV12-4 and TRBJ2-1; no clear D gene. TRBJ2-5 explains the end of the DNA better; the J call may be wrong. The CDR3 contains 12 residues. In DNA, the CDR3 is TGTGCCAGCACCTTGGGAAGGGAGACCCAGTACTTC. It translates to CASTLGRETQYF.

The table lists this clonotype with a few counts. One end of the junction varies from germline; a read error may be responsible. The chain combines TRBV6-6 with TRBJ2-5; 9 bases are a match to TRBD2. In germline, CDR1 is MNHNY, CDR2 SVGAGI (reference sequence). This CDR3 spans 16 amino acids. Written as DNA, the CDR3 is TGTGCCGGCAGTCCTTTCGCGGGGGGGAACCAAGAGACCCAGTACTTC. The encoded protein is CAGSPFAGGNQETQYF.

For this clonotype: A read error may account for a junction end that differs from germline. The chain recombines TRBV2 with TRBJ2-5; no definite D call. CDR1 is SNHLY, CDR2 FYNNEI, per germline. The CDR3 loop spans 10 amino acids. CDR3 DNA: TGTGCCAACAGTCAAGAGACCCAGTACTTC. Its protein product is CANSQETQYF.

Here the CDR3 reads CAKKPGQERFCEQYF. In DNA form, the CDR3 reads TGTGCCAAAAAACCGGGACAGGAAAGATTCTGCGAGCAGTACTTC. The V gene is TRBV27, the J gene TRBJ2-7, with 8 bases matching TRBD1. Unmatched junction bases numbered 17, after V lost 10 bases and J lost 6 bases. The CDR3 is 15 amino acids. Looked up from germline, CDR1 is MNHEY and CDR2 is SMNVEV (reference sequence).

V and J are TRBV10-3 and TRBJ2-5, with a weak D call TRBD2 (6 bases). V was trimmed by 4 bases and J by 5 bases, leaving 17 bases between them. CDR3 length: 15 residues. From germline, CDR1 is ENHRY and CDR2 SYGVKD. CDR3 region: CAISGMAGRTETQYF. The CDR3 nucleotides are TGTGCCATCAGTGGGATGGCGGGGAGGACGGAGACCCAGTACTTC.

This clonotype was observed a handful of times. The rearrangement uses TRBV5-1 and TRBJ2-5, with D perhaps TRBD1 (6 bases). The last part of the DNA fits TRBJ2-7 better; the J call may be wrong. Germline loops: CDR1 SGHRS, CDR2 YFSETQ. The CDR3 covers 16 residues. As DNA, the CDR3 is TGCGCCAGCAGCCCTTTGGCCACACAGGGAGTCGGCGAGCAGTACTTC. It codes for CASSPLATQGVGEQYF.

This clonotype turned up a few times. CDR3 coding DNA: TGTGCCAGCAGCCGAGTGGGGGAGACCCAGTACTTC. It codes for CASSRVGETQYF. The rearrangement links TRBV6-5 to TRBJ2-5, with no clear D. The CDR3 consists of 12 residues. V was shortened by 6 bases and J by 5 bases, with 10 bases between the two germline ends. Germline assignment: CDR1 MNHEY and CDR2 SVGAGI.

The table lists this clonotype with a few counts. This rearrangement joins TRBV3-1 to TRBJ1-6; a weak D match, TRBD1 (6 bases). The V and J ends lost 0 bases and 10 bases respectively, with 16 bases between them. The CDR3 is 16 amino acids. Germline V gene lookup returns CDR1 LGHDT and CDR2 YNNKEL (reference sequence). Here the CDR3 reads CASSQEGGGARSPLHF. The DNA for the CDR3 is TGTGCCAGCAGCCAAGAAGGAGGGGGGGCGCGATCACCCCTCCACTTT.

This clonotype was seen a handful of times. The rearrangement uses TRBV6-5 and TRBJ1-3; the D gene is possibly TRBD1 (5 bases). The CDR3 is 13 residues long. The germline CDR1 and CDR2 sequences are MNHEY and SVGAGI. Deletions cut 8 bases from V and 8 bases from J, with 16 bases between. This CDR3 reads CASLLGGTDTIYF. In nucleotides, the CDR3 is TGTGCCAGCCTCCTCGGGGGTACGGACACCATATATTTT.

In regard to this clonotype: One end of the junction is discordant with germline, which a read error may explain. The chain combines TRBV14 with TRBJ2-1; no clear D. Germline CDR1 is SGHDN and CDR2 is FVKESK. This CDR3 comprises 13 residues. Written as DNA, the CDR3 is TGTGCCAGCAGCGAAGAGGACGATAATGAGCAGTTCTTC. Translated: CASSEEDDNEQFF.

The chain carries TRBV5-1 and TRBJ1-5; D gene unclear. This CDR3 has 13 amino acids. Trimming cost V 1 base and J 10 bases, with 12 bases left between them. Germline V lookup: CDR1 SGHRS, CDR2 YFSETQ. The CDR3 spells CASSLSADSPQHF. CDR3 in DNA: TGCGCCAGCAGCTTGTCAGCGGATAGTCCCCAGCATTTT.

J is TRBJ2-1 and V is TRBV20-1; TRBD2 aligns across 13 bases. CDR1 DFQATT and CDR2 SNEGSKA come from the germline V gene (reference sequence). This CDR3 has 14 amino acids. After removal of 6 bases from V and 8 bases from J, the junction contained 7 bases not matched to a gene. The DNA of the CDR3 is TGCAGTGCCCTGGGACTAGCGGGAATCGATGAGCAGTTCTTC. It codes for CSALGLAGIDEQFF.

CDR3 nucleotides: TGTGCTAGTGGTTTGGTAATGACGTGGACAGTCCCGAGCGATGAGCAGTTCTTC. Translating it yields CASGLVMTWTVPSDEQFF. J is TRBJ2-1 and V is TRBV12-5, with D possibly matching TRBD1 (6 bases). CDR1 and CDR2 (germline): LGHNT, FRNRAP. V was cut by 0 bases and J by 8 bases, with 23 bases left in between. This CDR3 contains 18 residues. The whole variable domain, filled in from reference TRBV12-5 and TRBJ2-1, reads DARVTQTPRHKVTEMGQEVTMRCQPILGHNTVFWYRQTMMQGLELLAYFRNRAPLDDSGMPKDRFSAEMPDATLATLKIQPSEPRDSAVYFCASGLVMTWTVPSDEQFFGPGTRLTVL.

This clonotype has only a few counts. The CDR3 spells CATSVLGSTDTQYF. In DNA form, the CDR3 reads TGTGCCACCTCGGTGCTCGGTAGCACAGATACGCAGTATTTT. The J gene is TRBJ2-3, the V gene TRBV9; D call uncertain. This CDR3 is 14 amino acids long. With 9 bases removed from V and 0 bases from J, the gap between germline ends came to 14 bases. In germline, CDR1 is SGDLS, CDR2 YYNGEE.

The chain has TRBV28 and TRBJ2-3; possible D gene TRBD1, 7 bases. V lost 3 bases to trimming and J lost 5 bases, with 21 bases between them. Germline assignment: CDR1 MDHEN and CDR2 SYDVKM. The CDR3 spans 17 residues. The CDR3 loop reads CASSLLRGDGKIDTQYF. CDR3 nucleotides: TGTGCCAGCAGTTTGCTCAGGGGGGACGGAAAAATAGATACGCAGTATTTT.

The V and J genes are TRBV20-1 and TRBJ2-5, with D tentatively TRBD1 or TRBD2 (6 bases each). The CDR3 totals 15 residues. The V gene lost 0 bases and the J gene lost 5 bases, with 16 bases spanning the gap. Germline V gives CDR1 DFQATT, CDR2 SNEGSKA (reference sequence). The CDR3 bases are TGCAGTGCTAGAGAGGTTGGGGGGCAGTCGGAGACCCAGTACTTC. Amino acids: CSAREVGGQSETQYF.

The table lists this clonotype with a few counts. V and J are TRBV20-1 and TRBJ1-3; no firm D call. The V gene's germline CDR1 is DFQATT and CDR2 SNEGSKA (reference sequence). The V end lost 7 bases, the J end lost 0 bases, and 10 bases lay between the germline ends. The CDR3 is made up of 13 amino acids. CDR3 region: CSVKGSSGNTIYF. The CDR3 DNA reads TGCAGTGTTAAGGGTTCCTCTGGAAACACCATATATTTT.

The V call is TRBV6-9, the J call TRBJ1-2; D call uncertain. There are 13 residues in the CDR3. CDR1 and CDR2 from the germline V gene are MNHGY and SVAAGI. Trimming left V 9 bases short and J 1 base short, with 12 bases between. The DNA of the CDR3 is TGTGCCAGTGACTTGGTGGATAACTATGGCTACACCTTC. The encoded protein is CASDLVDNYGYTF.

The CDR3 bases are TGTGCCAGCAGTTTCATGGACAAACCCTCCTACGAGCAGTACTTC. As protein: CASSFMDKPSYEQYF. The rearrangement links TRBV28 to TRBJ2-7, with D possibly being TRBD1 (5 bases). This CDR3 is 15 amino acids long. The germline V gene encodes CDR1 MDHEN and CDR2 SYDVKM. Trimming left V 3 bases short and J 0 bases short, with 12 bases between. Full variable domain (outside the CDR3, taken from reference TRBV28 and TRBJ2-7): DVKVTQSSRYLVKRTGEKVFLECVQDMDHENMFWYRQDPGLGLRLIYFSYDVKMKEKGDIPEGYSVSREKKERFSLILESASTNQTSMYLCASSFMDKPSYEQYFGPGTRLTVT.